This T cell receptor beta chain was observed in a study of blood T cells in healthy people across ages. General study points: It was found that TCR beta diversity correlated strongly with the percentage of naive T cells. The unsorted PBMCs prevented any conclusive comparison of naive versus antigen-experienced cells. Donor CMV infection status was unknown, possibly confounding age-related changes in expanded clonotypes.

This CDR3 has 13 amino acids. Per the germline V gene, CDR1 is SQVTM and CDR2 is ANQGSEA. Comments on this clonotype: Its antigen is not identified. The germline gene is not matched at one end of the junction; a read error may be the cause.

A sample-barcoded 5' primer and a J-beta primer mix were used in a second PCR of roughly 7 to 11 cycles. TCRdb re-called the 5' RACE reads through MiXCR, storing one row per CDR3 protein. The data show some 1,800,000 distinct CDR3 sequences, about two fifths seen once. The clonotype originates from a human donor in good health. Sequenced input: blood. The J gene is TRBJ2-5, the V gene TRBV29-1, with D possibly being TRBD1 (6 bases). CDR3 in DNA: TGCAGCGTTGAGGACAGCATCCAAGAGACCCAACACTTC. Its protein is CSVEDSIQETQHF.